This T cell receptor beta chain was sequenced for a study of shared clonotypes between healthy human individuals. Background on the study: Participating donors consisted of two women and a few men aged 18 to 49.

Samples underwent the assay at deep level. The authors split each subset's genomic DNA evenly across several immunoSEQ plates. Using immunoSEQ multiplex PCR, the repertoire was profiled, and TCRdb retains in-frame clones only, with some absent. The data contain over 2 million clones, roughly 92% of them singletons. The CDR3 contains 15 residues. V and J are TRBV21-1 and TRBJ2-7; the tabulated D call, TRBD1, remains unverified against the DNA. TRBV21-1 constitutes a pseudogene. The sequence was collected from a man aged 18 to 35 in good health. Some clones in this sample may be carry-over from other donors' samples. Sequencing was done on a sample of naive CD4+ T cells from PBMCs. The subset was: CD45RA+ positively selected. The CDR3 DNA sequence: TGTGCCAGCAGTCACCCCCGAGACAGGGCGTGTGAGCAGTACTTC. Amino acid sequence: CASSHPRDRACEQYF.